This T cell receptor beta chain originates from a study of T cells after posttransplantation cyclophosphamide. Findings and caveats of the study: TRB overlap between skin or GI tissue T cells and blood was limited. Recipient CMV seropositivity and CMV reactivation strongly tracked TRB clonality. Later blood repertoires were often dominated by clones from the donor CD8+ memory compartment.

The protocol was immunoSEQ multiplex PCR, while the TCRdb copy is restricted to in-frame clones and leaves out a portion. The data show tens of thousands of clones, roughly 97% seen once. Concerning this clone itself: Its antigen is not identified.

Cells defined as naive were viable CD3+CD4+ or CD3+CD8+ and CCR7+CD45RA+CD45RO-CD95-CD27+CD28+. The related graft donor's blood sample was taken on the day of bone marrow donation. The TCR was taken from a man aged 45-65 years in good health, CMV-negative, and a related stem cell transplant donor. The sequenced material came from naive CD4+ T cells sorted from PBMCs.

CDR3 nucleotide sequence: TGCAGCGGCCGACAGACGCAAGAGACCCAGTACTTC. Protein: CSGRQTQETQYF. The chain uses TRBV29-1 and TRBJ2-5, with D maybe TRBD1 (5 bases). The germline gives CDR1 SQVTM, CDR2 ANQGSEA. The CDR3 is 12 amino acids. The V end was cut by 7 bases, the J end by 2 bases, with 11 bases between.